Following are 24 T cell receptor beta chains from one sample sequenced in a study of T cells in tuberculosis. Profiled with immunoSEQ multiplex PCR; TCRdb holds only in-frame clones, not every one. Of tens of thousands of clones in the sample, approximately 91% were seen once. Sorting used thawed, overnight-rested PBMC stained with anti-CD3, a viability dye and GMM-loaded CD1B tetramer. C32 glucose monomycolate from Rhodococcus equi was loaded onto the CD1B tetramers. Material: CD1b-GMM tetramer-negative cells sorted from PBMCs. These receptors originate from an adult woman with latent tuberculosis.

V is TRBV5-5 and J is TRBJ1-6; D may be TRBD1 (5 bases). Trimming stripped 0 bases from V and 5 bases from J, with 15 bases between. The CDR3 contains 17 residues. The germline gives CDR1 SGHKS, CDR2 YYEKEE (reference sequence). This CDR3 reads CASSLVSGGYNNSPLHF. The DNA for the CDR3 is TGTGCCAGCAGCTTGGTTTCCGGGGGATACAATAATTCACCCCTCCACTTT.

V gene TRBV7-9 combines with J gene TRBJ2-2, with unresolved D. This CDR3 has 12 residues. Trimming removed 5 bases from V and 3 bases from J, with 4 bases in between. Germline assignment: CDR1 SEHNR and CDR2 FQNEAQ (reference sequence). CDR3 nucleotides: TGTGCCAGCAGCACTTACACCGGGGAGCTGTTTTTT. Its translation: CASSTYTGELFF.

For the CDR3, the DNA is TGTGCCAGCAGTTTGGGGGCAAGCACCGGGGAGCTGTTTTTT. This sequence encodes CASSLGASTGELFF. The V and J genes are TRBV27 and TRBJ2-2, with D perhaps TRBD1 (6 bases). The CDR3 is 14 residues long. CDR1 and CDR2 (germline): MNHEY, SMNVEV (reference sequence). The germline V and J ends were trimmed by 3 bases and 4 bases, with 9 bases remaining between them.

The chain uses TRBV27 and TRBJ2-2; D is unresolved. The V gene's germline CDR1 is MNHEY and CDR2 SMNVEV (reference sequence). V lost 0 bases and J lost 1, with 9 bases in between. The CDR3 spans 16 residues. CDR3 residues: CASSLSIRGNTGELFF. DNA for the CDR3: TGTGCCAGCAGTTTATCGATTCGCGGGAACACCGGGGAGCTGTTTTTT.

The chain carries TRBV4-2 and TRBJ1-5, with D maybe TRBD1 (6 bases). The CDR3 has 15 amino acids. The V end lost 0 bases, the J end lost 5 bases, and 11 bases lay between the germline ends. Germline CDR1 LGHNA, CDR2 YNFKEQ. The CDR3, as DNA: TGTGCCAGCAGCCAAGACCCCAACAGGGATCAGCCCCAGCATTTT. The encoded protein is CASSQDPNRDQPQHF.

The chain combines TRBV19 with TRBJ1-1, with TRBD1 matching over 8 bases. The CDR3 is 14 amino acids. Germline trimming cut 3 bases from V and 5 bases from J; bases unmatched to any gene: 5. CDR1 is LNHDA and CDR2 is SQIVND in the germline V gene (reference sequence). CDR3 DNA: TGTGCCAGTAGTATCCAGGGGGCAAAAACTGAAGCTTTCTTT. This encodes CASSIQGAKTEAFF.

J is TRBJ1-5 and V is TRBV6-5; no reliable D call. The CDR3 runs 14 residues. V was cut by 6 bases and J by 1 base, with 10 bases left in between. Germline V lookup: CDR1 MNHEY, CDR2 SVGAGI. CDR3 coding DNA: TGTGCCAGCAGACAAACGGGGAGCAATCAGCCCCAGCATTTT. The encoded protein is CASRQTGSNQPQHF.

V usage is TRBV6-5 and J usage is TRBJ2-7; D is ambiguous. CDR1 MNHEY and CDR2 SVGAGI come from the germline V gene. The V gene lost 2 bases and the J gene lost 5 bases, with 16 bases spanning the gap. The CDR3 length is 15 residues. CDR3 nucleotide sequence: TGTGCCAGCAGTTACGCGGCCGGGTCCACCGACGAGCAGTACTTC. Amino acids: CASSYAAGSTDEQYF.

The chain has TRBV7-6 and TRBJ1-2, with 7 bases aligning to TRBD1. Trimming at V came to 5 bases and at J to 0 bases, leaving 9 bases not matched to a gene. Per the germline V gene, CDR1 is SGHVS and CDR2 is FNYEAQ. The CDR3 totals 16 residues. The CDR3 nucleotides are TGTGCCAGCAGCCCATCCCGACAGGGTCCTAACTATGGCTACACCTTC. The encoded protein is CASSPSRQGPNYGYTF.

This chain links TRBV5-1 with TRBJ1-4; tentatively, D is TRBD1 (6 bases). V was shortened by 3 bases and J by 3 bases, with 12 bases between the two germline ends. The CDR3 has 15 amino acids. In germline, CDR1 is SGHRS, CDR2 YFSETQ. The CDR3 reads CASSSGGAANEKLFF. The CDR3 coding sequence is TGCGCCAGCAGCTCGGGGGGGGCAGCTAATGAAAAACTGTTTTTT.

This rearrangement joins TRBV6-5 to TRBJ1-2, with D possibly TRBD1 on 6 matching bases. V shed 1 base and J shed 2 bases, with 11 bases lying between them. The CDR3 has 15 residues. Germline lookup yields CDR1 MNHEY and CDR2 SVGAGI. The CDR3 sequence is CASSYFYGQNYGYTF. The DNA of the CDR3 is TGTGCCAGCAGTTACTTTTACGGACAGAACTATGGCTACACCTTC.

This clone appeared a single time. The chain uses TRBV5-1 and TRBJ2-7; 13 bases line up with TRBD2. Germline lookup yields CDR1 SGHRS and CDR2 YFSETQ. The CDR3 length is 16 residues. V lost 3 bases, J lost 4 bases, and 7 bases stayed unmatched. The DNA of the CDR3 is TGCGCCAGCAGCTACGGGACTAGCGGGGCAGTTTACGAGCAGTACTTC. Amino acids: CASSYGTSGAVYEQYF.

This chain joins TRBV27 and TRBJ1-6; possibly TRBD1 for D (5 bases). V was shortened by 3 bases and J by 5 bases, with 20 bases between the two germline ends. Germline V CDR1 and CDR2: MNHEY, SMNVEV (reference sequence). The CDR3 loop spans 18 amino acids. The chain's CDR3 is CASSLRQAPGDNNSPLHF. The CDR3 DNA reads TGTGCCAGCAGTTTGAGGCAGGCCCCGGGGGATAATAATTCACCCCTCCACTTT.

The CDR3 coding sequence is TGTGCCAGCAGCGTAGGTAGCGGGGGGGCCTATGAGCAGTTCTTC. Protein product: CASSVGSGGAYEQFF. The chain recombines TRBV9 with TRBJ2-1, with 11 bases aligning to TRBD2. V shed 0 bases, J shed 8 bases, and the junction held 4 bases outside the gene matches. CDR3 length equals 15 residues. The germline V gene has CDR1 SGDLS and CDR2 YYNGEE. Using reference TRBV9 and TRBJ2-1 for the parts outside the CDR3, the full variable domain is DSGVTQTPKHLITATGQRVTLRCSPRSGDLSVYWYQQSLDQGLQFLIQYYNGEERAKGNILERFSAQQFPDLHSELNLSSLELGDSALYFCASSVGSGGAYEQFFGPGTRLTVL.

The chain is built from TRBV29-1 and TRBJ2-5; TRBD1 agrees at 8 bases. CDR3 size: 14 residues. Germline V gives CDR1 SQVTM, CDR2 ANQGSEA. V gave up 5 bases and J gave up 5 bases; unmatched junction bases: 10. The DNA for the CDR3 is TGCAGCGTTTTACTCGGACAGGGTAGGGAGACCCAGTACTTC. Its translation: CSVLLGQGRETQYF.

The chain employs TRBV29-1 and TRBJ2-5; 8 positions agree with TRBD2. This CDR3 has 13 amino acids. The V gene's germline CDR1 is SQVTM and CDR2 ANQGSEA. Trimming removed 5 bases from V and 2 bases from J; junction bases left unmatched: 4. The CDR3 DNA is TGCAGCGTTTCAGCGGGGGCACAAGAGACCCAGTACTTC. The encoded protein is CSVSAGAQETQYF.

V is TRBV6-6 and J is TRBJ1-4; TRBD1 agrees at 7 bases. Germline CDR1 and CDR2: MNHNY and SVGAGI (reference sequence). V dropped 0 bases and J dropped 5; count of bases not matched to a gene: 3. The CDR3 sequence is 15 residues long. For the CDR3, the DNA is TGTGCCAGCAGTTACTCACAGGGGAAGAATGAAAAACTGTTTTTT. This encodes CASSYSQGKNEKLFF.

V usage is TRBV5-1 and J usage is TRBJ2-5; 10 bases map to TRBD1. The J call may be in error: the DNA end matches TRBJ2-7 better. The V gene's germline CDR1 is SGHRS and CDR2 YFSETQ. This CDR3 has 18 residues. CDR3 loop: CASSSGGGAGQGSYEQYF. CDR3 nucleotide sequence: TGCGCCAGCAGCTCCGGTGGAGGTGCGGGACAGGGGAGCTACGAGCAGTACTTC.

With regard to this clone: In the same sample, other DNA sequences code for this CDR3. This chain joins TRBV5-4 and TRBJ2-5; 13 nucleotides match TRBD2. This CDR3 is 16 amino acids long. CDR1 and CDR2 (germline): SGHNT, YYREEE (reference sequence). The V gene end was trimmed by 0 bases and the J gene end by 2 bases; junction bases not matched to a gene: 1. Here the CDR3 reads CASSLGLAGGQETQYF. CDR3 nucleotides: TGTGCCAGCAGCTTGGGACTAGCGGGGGGACAAGAGACCCAGTACTTC. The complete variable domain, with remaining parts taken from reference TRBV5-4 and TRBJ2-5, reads ETGVTQSPTHLIKTRGQQVTLRCSSQSGHNTVSWYQQALGQGPQFIFQYYREEENGRGNFPPRFSGLQFPNYSSELNVNALELDDSALYLCASSLGLAGGQETQYFGPGTRLLVL.

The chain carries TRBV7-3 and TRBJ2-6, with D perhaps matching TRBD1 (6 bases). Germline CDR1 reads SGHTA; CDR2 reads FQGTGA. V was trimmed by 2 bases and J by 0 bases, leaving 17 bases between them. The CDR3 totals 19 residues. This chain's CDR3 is CASSLWGQNPVSGANVLTF. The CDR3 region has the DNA TGTGCCAGCAGCTTATGGGGACAAAACCCTGTCTCTGGGGCCAACGTCCTGACTTTC.

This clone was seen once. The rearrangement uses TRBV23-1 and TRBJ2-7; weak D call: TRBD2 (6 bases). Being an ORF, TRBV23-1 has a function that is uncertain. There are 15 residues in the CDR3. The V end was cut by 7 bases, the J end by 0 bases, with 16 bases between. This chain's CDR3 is CASNPGLLSSYEQYV. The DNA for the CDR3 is TGCGCCAGCAACCCGGGACTTTTGAGCTCCTACGAGCAGTACGTC.

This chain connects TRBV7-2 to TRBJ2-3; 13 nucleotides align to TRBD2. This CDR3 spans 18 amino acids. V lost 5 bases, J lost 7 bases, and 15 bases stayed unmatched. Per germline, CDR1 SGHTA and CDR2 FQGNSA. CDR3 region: CASSLPLATSGGAHTQYF. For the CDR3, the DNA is TGTGCCAGCAGCCTACCCCTCGCCACTAGCGGGGGGGCCCATACGCAGTATTTT.

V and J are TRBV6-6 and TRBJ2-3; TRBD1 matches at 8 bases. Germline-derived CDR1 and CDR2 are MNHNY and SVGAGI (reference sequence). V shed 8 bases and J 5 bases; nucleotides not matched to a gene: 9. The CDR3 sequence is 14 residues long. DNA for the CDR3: TGTGCCAGCTCCTGGGGACAGGCCTTAGATACGCAGTATTTT. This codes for CASSWGQALDTQYF.

The CDR3 DNA sequence: TGTGCCAGCAGCTCCTGGGGCGGGGGGGTACCTCTAGCCAAAAACATTCAGTACTTC. Translation: CASSSWGGGVPLAKNIQYF. The chain has TRBV11-1 and TRBJ2-4; 9 bases align to TRBD2. With 4 bases clipped from V and 0 bases from J, the junction kept 13 bases outside the gene matches. Per germline, CDR1 SGHAT and CDR2 FQDESV (reference sequence). This CDR3 has 19 amino acids. The full variable domain, rest sourced from reference TRBV11-1 and TRBJ2-4, is EAEVAQSPRYKITEKSQAVAFWCDPISGHATLYWYRQILGQGPELLVQFQDESVVDDSQLPKDRFSAERLKGVDSTLKIQPAELGDSAMYLCASSSWGGGVPLAKNIQYFGAGTRLSVL.